This TCR beta chain was found in a study of OX40 agonist ivuxolimab in advanced cancers. A note on the overall study: Ivuxolimab was a fully human IgG2 agonistic monoclonal antibody targeting the costimulatory receptor OX40 (CD134). Intravenous ivuxolimab was administered to patients every 2 weeks at six dose levels: 0.01, 0.1, 0.3, 1.5, 3 and 10 mg/kg. Of the roughly 51 dose-escalation patients, hepatocellular carcinoma was present in around 20, melanoma in roughly 15, renal cell carcinoma in 9 and head and neck cancer in 9. The dose-escalation cohort was approximately 83% male with a mean age of around 62 years, ranging from roughly 23 to 85. Prior anti-PD-1, anti-PD-L1 or anti-CTLA-4 therapy was permitted, and checkpoint inhibitors had been received by roughly 42% of dose-escalation patients. Three dose-escalation patients achieved partial responses, one with hepatocellular carcinoma and two with cutaneous melanoma. Peripheral TCRbeta sequencing was intended to test whether TCR sequence diversity was altered and clonal T-cell expansion was caused by ivuxolimab. The paper covers the monotherapy dose-escalation part of the phase I ivuxolimab trial, which included N of about 51 patients. What the authors observed across the whole study: Low levels of normalized T-cell clonal expansion were also shown by some nonresponding patients. The antigen specificity of the peripheral T cells that underwent clonal expansion was not determined. Clonal expansion of both CD4+ and CD8+ blood T cells was observed from baseline to week 6 at doses 0.1 to 3.0 mg/kg. After ivuxolimab, expanded clones were on average more numerous among CD8+ T cells than among CD4+ T cells. Partial responders in the 0.1-3.0 mg/kg groups had among the lowest normalized peripheral clonal expansion, especially among CD8+ T cells.

Details on this clone: The antigen this receptor binds is unknown. The record has no base qualities; no much larger clone is one base away.

To sequence the TCRbeta CDR3 region, genomic DNA was isolated from the sorted cells. The immunoSEQ Assay was used for sequencing of TCRbeta CDR3 regions. TCRdb stores this immuneACCESS table with in-frame sequences only. Part of the clones is absent; in the studies checked, under half of the shortfall reflects unresolved V genes, and no reason is known for the rest. This sample holds 50,000 to 65,000 clones; about four fifths were observed only once. The top ten clonotypes cover approximately 4.5% of the sample. Patients with autoimmune disease history or receiving systemic immunosuppression were excluded from the trial. Peripheral blood for TCR sequencing was drawn from every dose cohort at baseline, at cycle 4 day 1 and at cycle 7 day 1. The samples were drawn from a first-in-human, open-label, multicenter phase I dose-escalation trial of ivuxolimab. The trial enrolled adults with locally advanced or metastatic head and neck squamous cell, hepatocellular, melanoma or renal cell carcinoma. Before TCR sequencing, CD4+ T cells and CD8+ T cells were sorted from peripheral blood as separate populations.

Including the terminal cysteine and phenylalanine, the CDR3 comprises 14 residues. Just CDR3 DNA is preserved here, 42 bases in frame from base 1. At the junction V is shortened by 0 bases and J by 7 bases, with 13 bases in between. Based on the germline V gene, the CDR1 and CDR2 sequences are SGHTA and FQGNSA. This TCR was recovered from an adult with an advanced solid tumor such as melanoma, head and neck, liver or kidney cancer. The source material was CD4+ or CD8+ T cells sorted from blood, sampled in a trial of the OX40 agonist ivuxolimab. The chain is assembled from TRBV7-2 and TRBJ2-7; TRBD1 is perhaps the D gene, given 6 matching bases. The CDR3 region reads CASSLARQVAEQYF. The DNA sequence reads TGTGCCAGCAGCTTAGCGCGACAGGTCGCTGAGCAGTACTTC.